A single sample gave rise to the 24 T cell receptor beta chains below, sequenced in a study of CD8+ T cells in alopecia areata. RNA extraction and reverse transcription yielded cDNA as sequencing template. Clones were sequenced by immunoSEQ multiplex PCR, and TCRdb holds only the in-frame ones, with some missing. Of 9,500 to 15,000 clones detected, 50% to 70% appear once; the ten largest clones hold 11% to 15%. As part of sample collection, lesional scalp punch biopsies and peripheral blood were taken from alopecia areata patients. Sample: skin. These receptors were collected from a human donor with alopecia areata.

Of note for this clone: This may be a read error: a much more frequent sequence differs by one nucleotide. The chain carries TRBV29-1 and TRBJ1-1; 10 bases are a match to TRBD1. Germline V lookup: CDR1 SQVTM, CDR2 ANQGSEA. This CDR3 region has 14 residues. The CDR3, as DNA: TGCAGCGTTGAGGGGACAGGGGTGAACACTGGAGCTTTCTTT. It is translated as CSVEGTGVNTGAFF.

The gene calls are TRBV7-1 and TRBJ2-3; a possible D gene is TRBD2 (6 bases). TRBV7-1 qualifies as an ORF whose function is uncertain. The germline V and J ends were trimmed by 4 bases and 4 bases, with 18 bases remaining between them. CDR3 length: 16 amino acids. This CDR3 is CASSLNQGGFADTQYF. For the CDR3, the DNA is TGTGCCAGCAGCTTAAATCAGGGAGGTTTCGCAGATACGCAGTATTTT.

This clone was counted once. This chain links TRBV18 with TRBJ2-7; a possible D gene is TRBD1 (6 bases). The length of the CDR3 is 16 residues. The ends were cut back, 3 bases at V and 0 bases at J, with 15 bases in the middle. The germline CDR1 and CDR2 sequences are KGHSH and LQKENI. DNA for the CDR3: TGTGCCAGCTCACCGGTTGGGGGCTCCAGCTCCTACGAGCAGTACTTC. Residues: CASSPVGGSSSYEQYF.

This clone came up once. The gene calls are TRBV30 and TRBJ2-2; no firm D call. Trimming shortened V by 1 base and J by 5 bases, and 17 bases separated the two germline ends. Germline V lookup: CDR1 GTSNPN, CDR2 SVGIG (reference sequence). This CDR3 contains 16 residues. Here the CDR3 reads CAWSEKTHSGTGELFF. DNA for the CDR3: TGTGCCTGGAGTGAAAAAACCCATAGTGGGACCGGGGAGCTGTTTTTT. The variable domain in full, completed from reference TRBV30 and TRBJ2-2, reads SQTIHQWPATLVQPVGSPLSLECTVEGTSNPNLYWYRQAAGRGLQLLFYSVGIGQISSEVPQNLSASRPQDRQFILSSKKLLLSDSGFYLCAWSEKTHSGTGELFFGEGSRLTVL.

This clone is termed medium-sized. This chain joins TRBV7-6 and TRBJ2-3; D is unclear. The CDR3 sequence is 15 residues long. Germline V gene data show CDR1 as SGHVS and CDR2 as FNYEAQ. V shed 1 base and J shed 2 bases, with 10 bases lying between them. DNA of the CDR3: TGTGCCAGCAGCTTAGTGGATAAACTCACAGATACGCAGTATTTT. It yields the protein CASSLVDKLTDTQYF.

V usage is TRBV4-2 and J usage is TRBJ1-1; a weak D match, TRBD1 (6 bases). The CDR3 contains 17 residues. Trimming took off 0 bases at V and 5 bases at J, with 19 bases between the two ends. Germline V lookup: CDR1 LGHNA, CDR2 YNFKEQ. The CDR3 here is CASSQDVVVGGATEAFF. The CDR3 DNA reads TGTGCCAGCAGCCAAGATGTTGTTGTGGGGGGGGCAACTGAAGCTTTCTTT.

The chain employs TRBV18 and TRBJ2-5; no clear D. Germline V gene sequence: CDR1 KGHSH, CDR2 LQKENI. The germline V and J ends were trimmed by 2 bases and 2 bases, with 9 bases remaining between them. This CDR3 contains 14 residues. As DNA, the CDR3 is TGTGCCAGCTCACCAAGGCCAGAACAAGAGACCCAGTACTTC. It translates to CASSPRPEQETQYF.

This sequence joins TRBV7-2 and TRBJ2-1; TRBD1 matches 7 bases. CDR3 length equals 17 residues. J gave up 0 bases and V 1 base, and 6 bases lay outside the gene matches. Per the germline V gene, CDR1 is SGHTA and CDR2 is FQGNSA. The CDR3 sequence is CASSLEHTGVSYNEQFF. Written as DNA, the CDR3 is TGTGCCAGCAGCTTAGAACATACAGGGGTCTCCTACAATGAGCAGTTCTTC.

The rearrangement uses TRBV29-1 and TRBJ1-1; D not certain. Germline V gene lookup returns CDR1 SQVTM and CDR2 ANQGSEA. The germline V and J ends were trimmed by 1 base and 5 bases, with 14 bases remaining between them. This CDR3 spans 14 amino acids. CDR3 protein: CSVEGTQKRTEAFF. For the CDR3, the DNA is TGCAGCGTTGAAGGGACCCAAAAAAGGACTGAAGCTTTCTTT.

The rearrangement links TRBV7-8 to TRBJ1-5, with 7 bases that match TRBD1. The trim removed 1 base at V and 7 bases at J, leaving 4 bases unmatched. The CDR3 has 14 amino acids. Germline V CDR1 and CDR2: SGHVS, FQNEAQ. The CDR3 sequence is CASSLEGARQPQHF. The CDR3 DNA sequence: TGTGCCAGCAGCTTAGAGGGGGCGCGGCAGCCCCAGCATTTT.

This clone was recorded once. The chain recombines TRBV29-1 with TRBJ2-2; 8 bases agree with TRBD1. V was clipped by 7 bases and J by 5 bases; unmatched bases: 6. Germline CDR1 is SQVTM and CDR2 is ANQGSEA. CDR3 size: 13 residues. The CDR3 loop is CSAYRGWTGELFF. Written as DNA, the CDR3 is TGCAGCGCCTACAGGGGGTGGACCGGGGAGCTGTTTTTT.

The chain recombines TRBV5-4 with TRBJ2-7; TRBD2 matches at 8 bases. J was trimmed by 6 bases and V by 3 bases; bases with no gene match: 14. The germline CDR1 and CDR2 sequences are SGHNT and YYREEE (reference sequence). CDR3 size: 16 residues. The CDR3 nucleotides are TGTGCCAGCAGCTGGAAGACGGGACTAGGATCTTCCGAGCAGTACTTC. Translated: CASSWKTGLGSSEQYF.

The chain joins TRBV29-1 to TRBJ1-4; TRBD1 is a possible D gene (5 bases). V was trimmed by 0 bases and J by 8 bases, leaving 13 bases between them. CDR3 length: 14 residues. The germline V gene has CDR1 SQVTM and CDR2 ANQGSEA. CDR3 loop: CSVEEAGLGEKLFF. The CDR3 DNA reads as TGCAGCGTTGAAGAGGCAGGGCTGGGGGAAAAACTGTTTTTT.

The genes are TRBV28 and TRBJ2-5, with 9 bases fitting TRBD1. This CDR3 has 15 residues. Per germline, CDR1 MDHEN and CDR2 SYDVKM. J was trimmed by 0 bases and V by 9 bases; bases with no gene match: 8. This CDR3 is CASHGGQGNQETQYF. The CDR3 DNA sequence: TGTGCCAGTCATGGGGGACAGGGCAACCAAGAGACCCAGTACTTC.

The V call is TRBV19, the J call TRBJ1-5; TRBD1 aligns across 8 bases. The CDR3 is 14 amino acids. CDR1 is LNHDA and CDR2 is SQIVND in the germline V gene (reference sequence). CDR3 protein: CAKNRGRFDQPQHF. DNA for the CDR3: TGTGCGAAAAACAGGGGGAGGTTCGATCAGCCCCAGCATTTT.

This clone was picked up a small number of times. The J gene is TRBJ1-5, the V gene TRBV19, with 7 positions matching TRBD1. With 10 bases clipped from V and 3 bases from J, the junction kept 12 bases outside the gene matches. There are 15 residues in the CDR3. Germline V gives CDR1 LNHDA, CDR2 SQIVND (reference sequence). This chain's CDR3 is CATKTGIGANQPQHF. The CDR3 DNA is TGTGCCACCAAGACAGGGATCGGCGCCAATCAGCCCCAGCATTTT. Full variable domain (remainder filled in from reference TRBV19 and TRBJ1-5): DGGITQSPKYLFRKEGQNVTLSCEQNLNHDAMYWYRQDPGQGLRLIYYSQIVNDFQKGDIAEGYSVSREKKESFPLTVTSAQKNPTAFYLCATKTGIGANQPQHFGDGTRLSIL.

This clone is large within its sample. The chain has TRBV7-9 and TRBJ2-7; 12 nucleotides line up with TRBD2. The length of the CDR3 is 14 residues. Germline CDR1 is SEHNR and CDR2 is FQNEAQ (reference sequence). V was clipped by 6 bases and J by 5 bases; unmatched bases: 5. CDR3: CASSLAGGRDEQYF. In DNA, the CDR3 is TGTGCCAGCAGTCTAGCGGGAGGGAGAGACGAGCAGTACTTC. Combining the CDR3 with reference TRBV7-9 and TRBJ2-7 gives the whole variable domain DTGVSQNPRHKITKRGQNVTFRCDPISEHNRLYWYRQTLGQGPEFLTYFQNEAQLEKSRLLSDRFSAERPKGSFSTLEIQRTEQGDSAMYLCASSLAGGRDEQYFGPGTRLTVT.

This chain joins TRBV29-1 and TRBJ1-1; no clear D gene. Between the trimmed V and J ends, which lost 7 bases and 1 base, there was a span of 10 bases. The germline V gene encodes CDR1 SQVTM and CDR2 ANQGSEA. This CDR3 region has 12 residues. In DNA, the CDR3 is TGCAGCGGTCAAAAACAGAACACTGAAGCTTTCTTT. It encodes CSGQKQNTEAFF.

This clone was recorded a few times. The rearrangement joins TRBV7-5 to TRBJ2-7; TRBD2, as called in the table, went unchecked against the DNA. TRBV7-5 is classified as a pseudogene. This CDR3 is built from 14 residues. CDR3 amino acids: CASSSILVSYEQYF. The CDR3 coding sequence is TGTGCCAGCAGTAGTATACTAGTCTCCTACGAGCAGTACTTC.

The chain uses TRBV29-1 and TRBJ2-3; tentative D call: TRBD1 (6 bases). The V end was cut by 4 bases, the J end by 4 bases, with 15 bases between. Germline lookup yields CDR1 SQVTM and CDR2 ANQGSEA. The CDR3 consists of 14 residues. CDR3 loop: CSVARGGEADTQYF. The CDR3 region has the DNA TGCAGCGTTGCAAGAGGGGGAGAGGCAGATACGCAGTATTTT.

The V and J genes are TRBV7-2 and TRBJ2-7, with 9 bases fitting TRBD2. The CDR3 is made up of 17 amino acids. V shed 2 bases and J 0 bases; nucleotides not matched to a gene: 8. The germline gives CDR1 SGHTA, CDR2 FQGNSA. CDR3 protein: CASSLNSLAGSSYEQYF. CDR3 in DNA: TGTGCCAGCAGCTTAAATTCGCTAGCGGGAAGCTCCTACGAGCAGTACTTC.

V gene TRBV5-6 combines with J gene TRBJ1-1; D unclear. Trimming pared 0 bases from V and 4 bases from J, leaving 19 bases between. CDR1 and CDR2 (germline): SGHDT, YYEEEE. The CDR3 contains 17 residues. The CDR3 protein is CASSLGFILGFSTEAFF. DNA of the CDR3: TGTGCCAGCAGCTTGGGATTTATTTTAGGGTTTTCCACTGAAGCTTTCTTT.

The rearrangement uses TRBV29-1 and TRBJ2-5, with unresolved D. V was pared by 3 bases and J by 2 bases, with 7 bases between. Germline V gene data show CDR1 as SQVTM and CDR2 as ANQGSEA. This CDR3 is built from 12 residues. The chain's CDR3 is CSVEVLQETQYF. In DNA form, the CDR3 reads TGCAGCGTTGAGGTCCTTCAAGAGACCCAGTACTTC.

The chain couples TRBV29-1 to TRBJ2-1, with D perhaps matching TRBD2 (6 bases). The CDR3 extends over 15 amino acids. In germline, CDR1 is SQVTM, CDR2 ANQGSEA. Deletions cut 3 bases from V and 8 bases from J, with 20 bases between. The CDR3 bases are TGCAGCGTTGATAGGTCTTCGGGACTGATGGATGAGCAGTTCTTC. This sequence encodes CSVDRSSGLMDEQFF.